Detailed here is one TCR beta chain. The antigen remains undetermined. Trimming removed 7 bases from V and 2 bases from J, with 18 bases in between. The CDR3 runs 15 residues. Per germline, CDR1 MNHEY and CDR2 SVGAGI. The assay was immunoSEQ multiplex PCR, and TCRdb's table has in-frame clones only and misses some. Among roughly 2,000 clones listed, roughly nine tenths were seen once. The sample belongs to a study of circulating and synovial CD4+ cells in juvenile arthritis. General observations from the study: Circulating pathogenic-like lymphocytes shared a substantially higher fraction of CDR3 sequences with synovium than bulk blood.

The sample taken for sequencing was HLA-DR+ CD4+ T cells from blood. Subset denoted: circulating pathogenic-like lymphocytes, sorted as HLA-DR+CD14-CD3+CD4+CD25low/- blood T cells. This sequence was found in a human donor with juvenile idiopathic arthritis. V gene TRBV6-5 combines with J gene TRBJ2-7, with a possible D match to TRBD1 (6 bases). The chain's CDR3 is CASTPARDTAYEQYF. CDR3 nucleotides: TGTGCCAGCACCCCCGCCCGGGACACCGCCTACGAGCAGTACTTC.